A single sample gave rise to the 6 T cell receptor beta chains below, sequenced in a study of regulatory T cells in long-lasting Graves disease. Time point: persistent/refractory GD, antithyroid drugs over 5 years with positive TRAb. From RNA extracted from PBMCs, the TCR library was made. The TCR beta library used iRepertoire HTBI primers with Arm-PCR amplification of CDR3. TCRdb reanalysed the multiplex PCR reads using MiXCR and keeps one entry per CDR3 protein. The sample holds roughly 360,000 distinct CDR3 sequences, 20% to 25% seen once. The sequences come from peripheral blood mononuclear cells (PBMCs), collected when the disease was refractory, from a patient treated with antithyroid drugs. The receptors here all came from a woman in her forties with Graves disease.

There are many counts of this clonotype. This chain connects TRBV6-2 or TRBV6-3 to TRBJ2-5; 11 nucleotides agree with TRBD2. From germline, CDR1 is MNHEY and CDR2 SVGEGT. With 2 bases clipped from V and 4 bases from J, the junction kept 3 bases outside the gene matches. This CDR3 comprises 15 residues. The chain's CDR3 is CASSYLTSGRETQYF. In DNA, the CDR3 is TGTGCCAGCAGTTACCTAACTAGCGGGAGAGAGACCCAGTACTTC.

This chain joins TRBV30 and TRBJ1-1, with D perhaps matching TRBD1 (5 bases). This CDR3 contains 15 residues. V lost 3 bases, J lost 4 bases, and 18 bases lay in between. The V gene's germline CDR1 is GTSNPN and CDR2 SVGIG (reference sequence). CDR3 sequence: CAWRVQGSRLTEAFF. CDR3 nucleotide sequence: TGTGCCTGGAGGGTCCAGGGTTCCAGACTCACTGAAGCTTTCTTT. Based on the CDR3 plus reference TRBV30 and TRBJ1-1, the full variable domain is SQTIHQWPATLVQPVGSPLSLECTVEGTSNPNLYWYRQAAGRGLQLLFYSVGIGQISSEVPQNLSASRPQDRQFILSSKKLLLSDSGFYLCAWRVQGSRLTEAFFGQGTRLTVV.

This clonotype has at least ten counts. Relative to the germline gene, one junction end is altered; a read error may explain this. This chain connects TRBV3-1 to TRBJ2-5, with unresolved D. CDR1 LGHDT and CDR2 YNNKEL come from the germline V gene (reference sequence). The length of the CDR3 is 12 residues. The CDR3: CASSQDLETQYF. The CDR3 nucleotides are TGCGCCAGCAGCCAAGATCTAGAGACCCAGTACTTC.

The sample holds many counts of this clonotype. J is TRBJ1-5 and V is TRBV10-2, with no clear D. The V end lost 2 bases, the J end lost 0 bases, and 5 bases lay between the germline ends. Germline V gene data show CDR1 as WSHSY and CDR2 as SAAADI. This CDR3 has 14 amino acids. The CDR3 loop reads CASSETVSNQPQHF. The CDR3 DNA follows: TGCGCCAGCAGTGAGACGGTTAGCAATCAGCCCCAGCATTTT.

A word on this clonotype: This could be a read error, since a much larger clone is one nucleotide away. This chain joins TRBV15 and TRBJ1-2; D perhaps matches TRBD1 (5 bases). This CDR3 contains 13 residues. Germline CDR1 and CDR2: LNHNV and YYDKDF (reference sequence). With 6 bases removed from V and 3 bases from J, the gap between germline ends came to 11 bases. The CDR3 region is CATSKRGHYGYTF. In DNA form, the CDR3 reads TGTGCCACCAGTAAGCGGGGCCACTATGGCTACACCTTC.

This clonotype was detected only a few times. This chain connects TRBV28 to TRBJ2-3; no firm D call. The V gene's germline CDR1 is MDHEN and CDR2 SYDVKM. The V end was cut by 5 bases, the J end by 6 bases, with 9 bases between. The CDR3 loop spans 12 amino acids. The CDR3 region is CASSPRMDTQYF. The CDR3 nucleotides read TGTGCCAGCAGTCCAAGGATGGATACGCAGTATTTT.